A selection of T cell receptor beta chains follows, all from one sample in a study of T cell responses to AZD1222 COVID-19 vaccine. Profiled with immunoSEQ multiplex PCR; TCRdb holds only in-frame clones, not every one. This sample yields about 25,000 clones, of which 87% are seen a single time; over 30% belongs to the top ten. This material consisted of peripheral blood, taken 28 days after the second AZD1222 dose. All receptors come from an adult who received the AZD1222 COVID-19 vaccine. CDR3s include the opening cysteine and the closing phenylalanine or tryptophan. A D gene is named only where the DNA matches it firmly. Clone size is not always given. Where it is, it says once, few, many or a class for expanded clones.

CDR3 DNA: TGTGCCAGCAGCAGGGGTGGAGGGGATTCACCCCTCCACTTT; CDR3 protein: CASSRGGGDSPLHF; J gene: TRBJ1-6; D gene: NA; V gene: TRBV2; clone size: once
CDR3 DNA: TGTGCCAGCTCACCACCGTCTGGACTAACTTACAATGAGCAGTTCTTC; CDR3 protein: CASSPPSGLTYNEQFF; J gene: TRBJ2-1; D gene: NA; V gene: TRBV18; clone size: NA
CDR3 DNA: TGTGCCAGCAGCTCACAGGGGAATCAGCCCCAGCATTTT; CDR3 protein: CASSSQGNQPQHF; J gene: TRBJ1-5; D gene: TRBD1; V gene: TRBV7-2; clone size: once
CDR3 DNA: TGTGCCAGCACCTCCGCGGGACAGGGTGCAGATACGCAGTATTTT; CDR3 protein: CASTSAGQGADTQYF; J gene: TRBJ2-3; D gene: TRBD1; V gene: TRBV28; clone size: NA
CDR3 DNA: TGTGCCAGCAGCGTAGCCCAGGCAGGGATTCACAATGAGCAGTTCTTC; CDR3 protein: CASSVAQAGIHNEQFF; J gene: TRBJ2-1; D gene: NA; V gene: TRBV9; clone size: NA
CDR3 DNA: TGTGCCAGCAGCCAAGGGCGGGAGACCGGGGAGCTGTTTTTT; CDR3 protein: CASSQGRETGELFF; J gene: TRBJ2-2; D gene: TRBD2; V gene: TRBV7-3; clone size: NA
CDR3 DNA: TGTGCCAGCAGTTCCAGCGGGACATACAATGAGCAGTTCTTC; CDR3 protein: CASSSSGTYNEQFF; J gene: TRBJ2-1; D gene: NA; V gene: TRBV6-2/TRBV6-3; clone size: NA
CDR3 DNA: TGTGCCAGTAGTCCCTCTAGCGGGAGACGAGAAGATACGCAGTATTTT; CDR3 protein: CASSPSSGRREDTQYF; J gene: TRBJ2-3; D gene: TRBD2; V gene: TRBV19; clone size: NA
CDR3 DNA: TGCGCCAGCAGCCCGGGACCCCAGGGGCCCGAGCAGTACTTC; CDR3 protein: CASSPGPQGPEQYF; J gene: TRBJ2-7; D gene: NA; V gene: TRBV5-1; clone size: NA
CDR3 DNA: TGTGCCCGCCGGGGGGGGGCCGGGGGCTACACCTTC; CDR3 protein: CARRGGAGGYTF; J gene: TRBJ1-2; D gene: NA; V gene: TRBV2; clone size: NA
CDR3 DNA: TGTGCCAGCAGCCAAGCGGCGGGCAGCTCCTACAATGAGCAGTTCTTC; CDR3 protein: CASSQAAGSSYNEQFF; J gene: TRBJ2-1; D gene: NA; V gene: TRBV3-1/TRBV3-2; clone size: NA
CDR3 DNA: TGTGCCAGCAGTTTACCGGGGGCCTACGAGCAGTACTTC; CDR3 protein: CASSLPGAYEQYF; J gene: TRBJ2-7; D gene: NA; V gene: TRBV28; clone size: NA
CDR3 DNA: TGTGCCAGCAGCGTAGACGGGTTAGGGGATGAGCAGTTCTTC; CDR3 protein: CASSVDGLGDEQFF; J gene: TRBJ2-1; D gene: NA; V gene: TRBV9; clone size: NA
CDR3 DNA: TGTGCCAGCACGCAGGGGTGGCATGGCTACACCTTC; CDR3 protein: CASTQGWHGYTF; J gene: TRBJ1-2; D gene: NA; V gene: TRBV12-3/TRBV12-4; clone size: NA
CDR3 DNA: TGTGCCAGCAGTGGAGTATATGGGGGGCTCTCTAATGAAAAACTGTTTTTT; CDR3 protein: CASSGVYGGLSNEKLFF; J gene: TRBJ1-4; D gene: NA; V gene: TRBV2; clone size: NA
CDR3 DNA: TGCGCCAGCAGCTTGGTGGGGCACGGGGGGCGTTACTCTGGGGCCAACGTCCTGACTTTC; CDR3 protein: CASSLVGHGGRYSGANVLTF; J gene: TRBJ2-6; D gene: NA; V gene: TRBV5-1; clone size: few
CDR3 DNA: TGTGCCAGCAGTTTAGACAGGGGACATGGCTACACCTTC; CDR3 protein: CASSLDRGHGYTF; J gene: TRBJ1-2; D gene: TRBD1; V gene: TRBV27; clone size: NA
CDR3 DNA: TGTGCCAGCAGTTCCGGAGAGACCCAGTACTTC; CDR3 protein: CASSSGETQYF; J gene: TRBJ2-5; D gene: NA; V gene: TRBV5-4; clone size: NA
CDR3 DNA: TGTGCCAGCAGCAAGGGGTCGAGGAACAATGAGCAGTTCTTC; CDR3 protein: CASSKGSRNNEQFF; J gene: TRBJ2-1; D gene: NA; V gene: TRBV21-1; clone size: NA
CDR3 DNA: TGTGCCAGCTCACCACCGACCGGACTAGTGTCGAATGAGCAGTTCTTC; CDR3 protein: CASSPPTGLVSNEQFF; J gene: TRBJ2-1; D gene: TRBD2; V gene: TRBV18; clone size: NA
CDR3 DNA: TGTGCCAGTAGTCTACAAAGGAGAGCTGAAGCTTTCTTT; CDR3 protein: CASSLQRRAEAFF; J gene: TRBJ1-1; D gene: NA; V gene: TRBV19; clone size: NA
CDR3 DNA: TGTGCCAGCAGTTTCCCCCCCACTGAAGCTTTCTTT; CDR3 protein: CASSFPPTEAFF; J gene: TRBJ1-1; D gene: NA; V gene: TRBV12-3/TRBV12-4; clone size: once
CDR3 DNA: TGTGCTAGCAGCTGGGCACCGGATCCCTCTGGAAACACCATATATTTT; CDR3 protein: CASSWAPDPSGNTIYF; J gene: TRBJ1-3; D gene: NA; V gene: TRBV7-7; clone size: NA
CDR3 DNA: TGTGCCAGCAGCGTGAATACAGCTAACTATGGCTACACCTTC; CDR3 protein: CASSVNTANYGYTF; J gene: TRBJ1-2; D gene: NA; V gene: TRBV11-2; clone size: few
CDR3 DNA: TGTGCCAGCTCACCATCACAGGGATCGGGGGAGACCCAGTACTTC; CDR3 protein: CASSPSQGSGETQYF; J gene: TRBJ2-5; D gene: NA; V gene: TRBV18; clone size: NA
CDR3 DNA: TGTGCCAGCAGCTTGGACGGGACAGCCACCGGGGAGCTGTTTTTT; CDR3 protein: CASSLDGTATGELFF; J gene: TRBJ2-2; D gene: TRBD1; V gene: TRBV5-4; clone size: NA
CDR3 DNA: TGTGCCAGCAGGCCACTAGCGGGGGCATGGCAGTACTTC; CDR3 protein: CASRPLAGAWQYF; J gene: TRBJ2-7; D gene: TRBD2; V gene: TRBV6-5; clone size: NA
CDR3 DNA: TGTGCCAGCAGTTTATCGATGGGACTAGCGGGAGGTCTCTACAATGAGCAGTTCTTC; CDR3 protein: CASSLSMGLAGGLYNEQFF; J gene: TRBJ2-1; D gene: TRBD2; V gene: TRBV27; clone size: NA
CDR3 DNA: TGTGCCAGCAGTCCGCCTAGCGTCTACGAGCAGTACTTC; CDR3 protein: CASSPPSVYEQYF; J gene: TRBJ2-7; D gene: NA; V gene: TRBV6-6; clone size: NA
CDR3 DNA: TGTGCCAGCAGCCAAGACGGACAGGTCAGGAACACTGAAGCTTTCTTT; CDR3 protein: CASSQDGQVRNTEAFF; J gene: TRBJ1-1; D gene: TRBD1; V gene: TRBV3-1/TRBV3-2; clone size: medium-sized
CDR3 DNA: TGTGCCAGCAGCCGAATCGGGACAGTCGAGCAGTACTTC; CDR3 protein: CASSRIGTVEQYF; J gene: TRBJ2-7; D gene: TRBD1; V gene: TRBV7-6; clone size: NA
CDR3 DNA: TGTGCCAGCAACCTCGGGACAGGGGGCCTCTACGAGCAGTACTTC; CDR3 protein: CASNLGTGGLYEQYF; J gene: TRBJ2-7; D gene: TRBD1; V gene: TRBV28; clone size: NA
CDR3 DNA: TGTGCCACCAGTGTCTACAGGGGTGGTAGCACAGATACGCAGTATTTT; CDR3 protein: CATSVYRGGSTDTQYF; J gene: TRBJ2-3; D gene: TRBD1; V gene: TRBV24-1; clone size: NA
CDR3 DNA: TGTGCCACCCAAGAGACTAGCGGGGGCACAGATACGCAGTATTTT; CDR3 protein: CATQETSGGTDTQYF; J gene: TRBJ2-3; D gene: TRBD2; V gene: TRBV24-1; clone size: NA
CDR3 DNA: TGTGCCAGCTCATTTCTTGGCACTGAAGCTTTCTTT; CDR3 protein: CASSFLGTEAFF; J gene: TRBJ1-1; D gene: NA; V gene: TRBV27; clone size: NA
CDR3 DNA: TGTGCCATCAACAGGGGGAGTAGCACCGGGGAGCTGTTTTTT; CDR3 protein: CAINRGSSTGELFF; J gene: TRBJ2-2; D gene: TRBD1; V gene: TRBV10-3; clone size: NA
CDR3 DNA: TGTGCCAGCAGTTTGGGAGTGAACACTGAAGCTTTCTTT; CDR3 protein: CASSLGVNTEAFF; J gene: TRBJ1-1; D gene: NA; V gene: TRBV12-3/TRBV12-4; clone size: NA
CDR3 DNA: TGTGCCACCAGCCGCGGACAGGGGGCCAATAGAGAAACTGAAGCTTTCTTT; CDR3 protein: CATSRGQGANRETEAFF; J gene: TRBJ1-1; D gene: TRBD1; V gene: TRBV15; clone size: NA
CDR3 DNA: TGTGCCAGCAGTTACGCGGGACTGTGGCGGACTGAAGCTTTCTTT; CDR3 protein: CASSYAGLWRTEAFF; J gene: TRBJ1-1; D gene: NA; V gene: TRBV6-5; clone size: few
CDR3 DNA: TGTGCCAGTAGCTTGACTAGCGGGAGTTACGAGCAGTACTTC; CDR3 protein: CASSLTSGSYEQYF; J gene: TRBJ2-7; D gene: TRBD2; V gene: TRBV19; clone size: NA
CDR3 DNA: TGTGCCAGCTCGACTAGCGGGAGCACCGGGGAGCTGTTTTTT; CDR3 protein: CASSTSGSTGELFF; J gene: TRBJ2-2; D gene: TRBD2; V gene: TRBV18; clone size: NA
CDR3 DNA: TGTGCCATCAGCCAGACAGGGAATGGCTACACCTTC; CDR3 protein: CAISQTGNGYTF; J gene: TRBJ1-2; D gene: TRBD1; V gene: TRBV10-3; clone size: NA
CDR3 DNA: TGTGCCAGCAGCTTATCTCGGGCGGGAGAGAATGAGCAGTTCTTC; CDR3 protein: CASSLSRAGENEQFF; J gene: TRBJ2-1; D gene: TRBD2; V gene: TRBV7-8; clone size: NA
CDR3 DNA: TGCGCCAGCAGCCACCGGACAAGTATCCGACTAGCGGGAGGGCGGGACCAAGAGACCCAGTACTTC; CDR3 protein: CASSHRTSIRLAGGRDQETQYF; J gene: TRBJ2-5; D gene: TRBD2; V gene: TRBV4-1; clone size: NA
CDR3 DNA: TGTGCCAGCAGACTAGGGAGGGAACTGATATCCCGATATGGCTACACCTTC; CDR3 protein: CASRLGRELISRYGYTF; J gene: TRBJ1-2; D gene: NA; V gene: TRBV28; clone size: NA
CDR3 DNA: TGTGCCAGCAGTGAACAGGGACTAGCGGGGGACAATGAGCAGTTCTTC; CDR3 protein: CASSEQGLAGDNEQFF; J gene: TRBJ2-1; D gene: TRBD2; V gene: TRBV25-1; clone size: NA
CDR3 DNA: TGTGCCAGCAGACCTCTGAGGGGGCGGTATGGCTACACCTTC; CDR3 protein: CASRPLRGRYGYTF; J gene: TRBJ1-2; D gene: TRBD1; V gene: TRBV16; clone size: NA